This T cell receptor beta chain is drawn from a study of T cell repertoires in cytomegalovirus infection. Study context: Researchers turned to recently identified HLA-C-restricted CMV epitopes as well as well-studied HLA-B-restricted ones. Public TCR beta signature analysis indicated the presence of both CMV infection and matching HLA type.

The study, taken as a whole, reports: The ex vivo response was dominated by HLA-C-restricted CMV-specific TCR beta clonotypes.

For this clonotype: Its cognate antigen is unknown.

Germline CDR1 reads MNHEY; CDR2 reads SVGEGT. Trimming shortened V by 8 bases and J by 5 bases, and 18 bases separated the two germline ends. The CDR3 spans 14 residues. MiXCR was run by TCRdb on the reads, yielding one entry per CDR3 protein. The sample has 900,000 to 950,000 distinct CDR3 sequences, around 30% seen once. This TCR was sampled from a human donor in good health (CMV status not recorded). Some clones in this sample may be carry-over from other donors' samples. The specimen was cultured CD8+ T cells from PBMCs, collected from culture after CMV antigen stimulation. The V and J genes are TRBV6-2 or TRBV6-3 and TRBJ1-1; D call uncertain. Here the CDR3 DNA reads TGTGCCAGCCTGCGAGACTCAGGTTGGACTGAAGCTTTCTTT. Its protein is CASLRDSGWTEAFF.